Below are 20 T cell receptor gamma chains sequenced from a single sample in a study of γδ T cells in repeated Plasmodium falciparum infection (dated by TCRdb to the early 2020s). Library generation was performed with multiplex PCR. Data came from an Illumina MiSeq. In TCRdb, clones were called once more from the public reads by CATT, and rows of identical DNA were later combined. The sample yields approximately 26,000 gamma-chain clones; 2.5% to 3.5% were counted once. The leading ten clones occupy 30% to 35% of the sample. For bulk TCR repertoire analysis, Vgamma9/Vdelta2+ and Vdelta2-negative gammadelta T cell populations were flow-sorted out of peripheral blood mononuclear cells. The source material was gamma-delta T cells from blood. These receptors were obtained from a pool of human donors (malaria-infected and uninfected, not separated).

This clone occurred many times. A much larger clone differs by one base, so this may be a read error. Additional DNA sequences in this sample encode the identical CDR3. The CDR3 sequence is CATWDGQYYKKLF. The CDR3 region has the DNA TGTGCCACCTGGGACGGGCAGTATTATAAGAAGCTCTTT. The chain has TRGV2 and TRGJ1 or TRGJ2. CDR3 length equals 13 residues. Germline lookup yields CDR1 EGSNGY and CDR2 YDSYNSKV.

This clone was seen at least ten times. A read error likely explains why the TCRdb protein, taken from a much larger clone, differs from this DNA's translation at residue 9; the protein shown is translated from the DNA. V is TRGV3 and J is TRGJ1 or TRGJ2. As TCRdb names no J gene, one was assigned here on the basis of a DNA match to germline. The J segment lost 3 bases and the V segment lost 0 bases, leaving 8 bases of the junction unmatched. Germline loops: CDR1 VTNTFY, CDR2 YDVSTARD (reference sequence). The CDR3 consists of 15 residues. The CDR3 DNA reads TGTGCCACCTGGGACAGGCGGCCAGTTTATTATAAGAAACTCTTT. Translation: CATWDRRPVYYKKLF.

A word on this clone: A far bigger clonotype differs at one base, so this is likely a read error. Other DNA sequences in the sample encode the same CDR3. The chain joins TRGV9 to TRGJ1 or TRGJ2. TCRdb leaves out the J gene; it was filled in here by matching the DNA to germline. There are 11 residues in the CDR3. Germline CDR1 is GITISATS and CDR2 is ISYDGTV (reference sequence). Written as DNA, the CDR3 is TGTGCCTTATGGGAGGTGCCTAAGAAACTCTTT. Translation: CALWEVPKKLF.

With respect to this clone: A far larger clone is one nucleotide away, so this likely arose from a read error. Within the sample, other DNA sequences also encode this same CDR3. This chain's CDR3 is CALWEVWTTGWFKIF. DNA of the CDR3: TGTGCTTTGTGGGAGGTGTGGACCACTGGTTGGTTCAAGATATTT. The gene calls are TRGV9 and TRGJP1. The J gene, missing from TCRdb, was assigned here through DNA to germline matching. CDR3 size: 15 residues. The germline V gene encodes CDR1 GITISATS and CDR2 ISYDGTV (reference sequence).

A remark on this clone: The protein TCRdb lists belongs to a much larger clone and differs from this DNA's translation at residue 5, which points to a read error; the protein shown is made from the DNA. The chain employs TRGV9 and TRGJ1 or TRGJ2. TCRdb supplies no J gene; here it was assigned by aligning the nucleotide sequence to germline. Germline values: CDR1 GITISATS, CDR2 ISYDGTV (reference sequence). The CDR3 has 18 amino acids. CDR3 loop: CALWKVQRRGSNYYKKLF. CDR3 bases: TGTGCCTTGTGGAAGGTGCAACGCCGCGGATCGAATTATTATAAGAAACTCTTT.

On this clone: Possible read error: a much larger clone is one base away. The limits of the CDR3 on the DNA are not certain, so only TCRdb's listed CDR3 is given. This same CDR3 is encoded by further DNA sequences in the sample. J gene calling gave no result, while the V gene is TRGV3. From germline, CDR1 is VTNTFY and CDR2 YDVSTARD (reference sequence). Inclusive of both ends, the CDR3 amounts to 31 amino acids. The CDR3 sequence: CATCLAGDLRNSLAVEQHWLSQVSIGRIQHF.

Regarding this clone: TCRdb's protein, taken from a much larger clone, differs from this DNA's translation at residue 3, likely owing to a read error; the protein displayed comes from the DNA. The chain carries TRGV8 and TRGJ1 or TRGJ2. The V gene's germline CDR1 is VENAVY and CDR2 YDSYNSRV. The CDR3 consists of 11 residues. V shed 11 bases, J shed 6 bases, and the junction held 10 bases outside the gene matches. CDR3 loop: CAICWGYKKLF. The CDR3 nucleotides are TGTGCCATCTGCTGGGGTTATAAGAAACTCTTT.

This clone was seen a handful of times. The protein TCRdb gives is from a much larger clone and does not agree with this DNA's translation at residue 9, likely a read error; the protein shown here comes from the DNA. V and J are TRGV4 and TRGJ1 or TRGJ2. This CDR3 spans 12 amino acids. The germline V gene encodes CDR1 EGSTGY and CDR2 YDSYTSSV. The CDR3 DNA is TGTGCCACCTGGCACCTTTATTATAGGAAACTCTTT. This codes for CATWHLYYRKLF.

In this sample, this clone turned up many times. This likely reflects a read error, since a far larger clone is one base away. At the DNA level, this CDR3 is encoded by other sequences in the same sample as well. This sequence joins TRGV9 and TRGJP2. Matching the DNA to germline supplied the J gene, which TCRdb does not give. CDR1 and CDR2 (germline): GITISATS, ISYDGTV (reference sequence). CDR3 length equals 15 residues. Here the CDR3 DNA reads TGTGCCTTGTGGGAGCCGGTCGGTAGCGATTGGATCAAGACGTTT. Translated: CALWEPVGSDWIKTF.

This clone appeared a few times. The protein TCRdb gives is from a much larger clone and does not agree with this DNA's translation at residue 9, likely a read error; the protein shown here comes from the DNA. V gene TRGV9 combines with J gene TRGJ1 or TRGJ2. No J gene was available from TCRdb, and it was assigned here by a germline match of the DNA. V trimming: 0 bases; J trimming: 3 bases; junction bases outside the gene matches: 17. Germline values: CDR1 GITISATS, CDR2 ISYDGTV (reference sequence). The CDR3 length is 18 residues. This CDR3 reads CALWEVRRAPTTYYKKLF. Here the CDR3 DNA reads TGTGCCTTGTGGGAGGTGAGGAGAGCTCCGACGACTTATTATAAGAAACTCTTT.

This clone was picked up a small number of times. The protein recorded in TCRdb matches a much larger clone and deviates from this DNA's translation at residue 9, suggesting a read error; the protein here is obtained by translating the DNA. The rearrangement joins TRGV9 to TRGJ1 or TRGJ2. Here the J gene was assigned by germline matching of the DNA, as TCRdb has none. The CDR3 is 13 amino acids. Germline V gene lookup returns CDR1 GITISATS and CDR2 ISYDGTV (reference sequence). The trim removed 5 bases at V and 9 bases at J, leaving 13 bases unmatched. The CDR3 spells CALWGCPGCKKLF. The CDR3 nucleotides read TGTGCCTTGTGGGGCTGTCCGGGATGTAAGAAACTCTTT.

This clone was seen many times. The chain has TRGV8 and TRGJ1 or TRGJ2. Since TCRdb gives no J gene, matching the DNA to germline was used here to assign it. Losses at the gene ends were 4 bases for V and 10 bases for J; bases not matched to a gene: 10. The CDR3 extends over 12 amino acids. Germline lookup yields CDR1 VENAVY and CDR2 YDSYNSRV. The CDR3 nucleotides read TGTGCCACCTGGGACTCGAAAGAAAAGAAACTCTTT. Translated, it gives CATWDSKEKKLF.

This clone appeared many times. The rearrangement links TRGV9 to TRGJ1 or TRGJ2. V gave up 6 bases and J gave up 8 bases; unmatched junction bases: 13. The length of the CDR3 is 13 residues. CDR1 GITISATS and CDR2 ISYDGTV come from the germline V gene (reference sequence). CDR3 sequence (DNA): TGTGCCTTGTGGCCGCCCCATTGGGATAAGAAACTCTTT. It translates to CALWPPHWDKKLF.

This clone was recorded a few times. The protein in TCRdb stems from a much larger clone and differs at residue 10 from this DNA's translation, likely a read error; here the protein is translated from the DNA. The rearrangement uses TRGV5 and TRGJP2. TCRdb is silent on the J gene; assignment here came from matching the DNA to germline. The germline gives CDR1 VINAFY, CDR2 YDVSNSKD. This CDR3 has 18 residues. J was trimmed by 2 bases and V by 0 bases; bases with no gene match: 12. The chain's CDR3 is CATWDRRARGSSDWIKTF. In DNA, the CDR3 is TGTGCCACCTGGGACAGGCGAGCACGCGGGAGTAGTGATTGGATCAAGACGTTT.

This clone was counted only a few times. TCRdb's entry gives the protein of a much larger clone, which mismatches this DNA's translation at residue 11, likely from a read error; the protein reported here is translated from the DNA. The V and J genes are TRGV2 and TRGJP2. The J gene, absent from TCRdb, was called here by matching the DNA to germline. Looked up from germline, CDR1 is EGSNGY and CDR2 is YDSYNSKV. The CDR3 is made up of 14 amino acids. CDR3 in amino acids: CATWDWYGDWVKTF. In nucleotides, the CDR3 is TGTGCCACCTGGGACTGGTATGGTGATTGGGTCAAGACGTTT.

Many counts were recorded for this clone. The chain recombines TRGV8 with TRGJP2. As TCRdb names no J gene, one was assigned here on the basis of a DNA match to germline. CDR3 size: 14 residues. The trim removed 0 bases at V and 6 bases at J, leaving 4 bases unmatched. CDR1 is VENAVY and CDR2 is YDSYNSRV in the germline V gene. CDR3 DNA: TGTGCCACCTGGGATAGGCAGGGTGATTGGATCAAGACGTTT. This codes for CATWDRQGDWIKTF.

Concerning this clone itself: TCRdb attributes to this sequence the protein of a much larger clone, which differs from the DNA translation at residue 13; a read error is likely, and the protein displayed is translated from the DNA. DNA for the CDR3: TGTGCCTTGTGGGAGGTGCACGTGGAGTTGGGCAAAAGAATCAAGGTATTT. As protein: CALWEVHVELGKRIKVF. The V gene is TRGV9, the J gene TRGJP. This CDR3 is 17 amino acids long. Looked up from germline, CDR1 is GITISATS and CDR2 is ISYDGTV (reference sequence).

Comments on this clone: It is unclear where the CDR3 begins or ends on the DNA, so no DNA is shown, and the CDR3 is as TCRdb lists it. The J segment was not called; the V segment is TRGV9. Both ends counted, the CDR3 spans 30 residues. CDR1 GITISATS and CDR2 ISYDGTV come from the germline V gene (reference sequence). The CDR3 sequence is CALWRRNLRNSLAVEQHWLSQVSIGRIQHF.

There are many counts of this clone. Only one base separates this from a far larger clonotype, so it likely reflects a read error. The DNA is omitted, as the CDR3 cannot be located on it reliably, and the CDR3 follows TCRdb's listing. The V gene is given as TRGV2, and no J gene call is available. Counting both end residues, the CDR3 totals 30 amino acids. Germline CDR1 reads EGSNGY; CDR2 reads YDSYNSKV. CDR3 in amino acids: CATWDGAIRNSLAVEQHLLSQVSIGRIQHF.

There are many counts of this clone. The protein TCRdb lists belongs to a much larger clone and differs from this DNA's translation at residue 6, which points to a read error; the protein shown is made from the DNA. V and J are TRGV9 and TRGJ1 or TRGJ2. No J gene is reported in TCRdb; it was inferred here by comparing the DNA with germline. Germline V gene sequence: CDR1 GITISATS, CDR2 ISYDGTV (reference sequence). The CDR3 contains 14 residues. The V and J ends lost 2 bases and 3 bases, in that order; junction bases with no gene match: 7. The CDR3 region has the DNA TGTGCCTTGTGGGAGGCGCATCCTTATTATAAGAAACTCTTT. Translated, it gives CALWEAHPYYKKLF.